This entry concerns a single T cell receptor beta chain. The clone's antigen remains unknown. Base qualities were left out, and no much larger clone turns up one base away. To estimate absolute template abundance from read counts, synthetic TCR analog templates were spiked into each PCR. TCRbeta CDR3 regions were amplified from genomic DNA with bias-controlled V and J gene primers using the immunoSEQ assay. Sequencing of rearranged TCRbeta segments was done at approximately 20X coverage. The study's own analysis went as follows. Sequencing errors were corrected by clustering and CDR3s were annotated against IMGT to assign V, D and J genes. Downstream analyses used only productive TCRbeta rearrangements and left out out-of-frame or stop-codon sequences. To compute clonality, Shannon entropy was normalized by the log of the number of unique productive sequences and then subtracted from one. Clones differing between time points or between blood and tumor were identified using Fisher's exact test with Benjamini-Hochberg correction, with an adjusted p below 0.01 applied as the threshold. In TCRdb, the immuneACCESS table is reduced to in-frame sequences with V and J assigned. These tables do not hold every clone; where another copy was compared, an unresolved V gene accounts for under half, and the others remain unexplained. The V and J calls and clone size are taken from that table; D and trimming were inferred from the DNA. The sample has around 71,000 clones on record, 70% to 90% of them singletons. The ten largest account for roughly 7.3% of the sample.

The time point label, as the study defines it: pretreatment peripheral blood. The cohort comprised more than 25 patients with locally advanced or metastatic urothelial carcinoma treated at Memorial Sloan Kettering on a trial protocol. Peripheral blood mononuclear cells were collected from each patient pretreatment and during treatment, giving between 1 and 8 total time points per patient. The Qiagen DNeasy Blood extraction kit was used to purify genomic DNA from total PBMCs and tumor samples. PBMCs were collected pretreatment and during treatment and were isolated and stored as previously described. The entry originates in a study of PD-L1 blockade in urothelial cancer (dated by TCRdb to 2015 to 2018). Describing the broader study: Therapy was started at some point between 2013 and 2015 for all patients, and atezolizumab 1,200 mg was administered intravenously every 3 weeks. About 90% of the 29 patients were identified as males with urothelial cancer of bladder origin, and a prior smoking history was reported by 18 of 29 patients. An ECOG performance status of 0 or 1 was recorded for the patients, and 0 to 3 prior chemotherapy regimens had been received by the patients. Blood samples were analyzed at 3 weeks after treatment start (second dose) and at 6 weeks after treatment start. Blood samples yielded a median of around 150,000 T cells and around 80,000 unique TCRs, with median clonality 0.080. Somatic, immune and clinical correlates of response to PD-L1 blockade with atezolizumab in urothelial cancer were the focus of an exploratory multi-omic analysis. Pretreatment tumor samples, along with matched peripheral blood collected serially before and after atezolizumab treatment, underwent TCR sequencing. Durable clinical benefit was defined as a progression-free survival longer than 6 months, and TCR features were additionally tested against progression-free survival and overall survival. In the same patients, pretreatment tumors underwent whole exome sequencing and RNA sequencing in addition to TCR sequencing. Durable clinical benefit was achieved by nine patients but not by the remaining 20. Pretreatment blood TCR-seq was available for twenty-nine patients, at least one posttreatment blood collection was obtained for about 24 patients, and tumor TCR-seq was available for about 24 patients. Beyond this particular receptor, the publication reports: Because the sample size was small (n ≈ 28) and many of the analyses were exploratory, the results are meant to be hypothesis-generating. A pretreatment peripheral blood TCR clonality below the median was linked to improved progression-free and overall survival. Greater expansion of tumor-associated TCR clones in peripheral blood 3 weeks after the start of treatment was observed in patients with durable benefit (n ≈ 22, p = 0.022).

There are 17 amino acids in the CDR3, from cysteine to phenylalanine inclusive. This entry keeps only the CDR3 DNA: 51 bases, framed from base 1. CDR1 and CDR2 were assigned from the germline V gene as LGHNA and YNFKEQ. V and J lose 1 base and 2 bases, and a span of 15 bases separates them. This receptor chain uses TRBV4-2 and TRBJ1-5; no confident D gene assignment can be made. The receptor was isolated from a man between 40 and 49 years old with urothelial cancer. Source: PBMCs, taken around atezolizumab (anti-PD-L1) treatment. The nucleotides are TGTGCCAGCAGCCAAGCCCACACCCAGCAGGGCAATCAGCCCCAGCATTTT. The encoded protein is CASSQAHTQQGNQPQHF.